This TCR beta chain was recovered during a study of patients and donors after allogeneic stem cell transplantation. TCRdb ran MiXCR on the RT-PCR reads and lists one entry per CDR3 protein. The sample lists fewer than 10,000 distinct CDR3 sequences, around 3.9% occurring once. By frequency in the sample, this clonotype is medium-sized. Between the trimmed V and J ends, which lost 4 bases and 2 bases, there was a span of 14 bases. This CDR3 region has 15 residues. The germline gives CDR1 SGDLS, CDR2 YYNGEE. Sample: blood, either unsorted or a sorted T cell fraction (not recorded which). The chain carries TRBV9 and TRBJ2-3; no clear D gene. The origin of this receptor is a human donor who was either an allogeneic HSCT recipient or a stem cell or donor lymphocyte infusion donor (not recorded which). It is not recorded whose cells these are; they may come from a transplant donor. This CDR3 reads CASSSELMYTDTQYF. The CDR3 DNA is TGTGCCAGCAGCTCCGAGCTGATGTACACAGATACGCAGTATTTT.